Listed below are T cell receptor beta chains from one sample, sequenced in a study of blood T cell repertoires in COVID-19. This table comes from immunoSEQ multiplex PCR, and its TCRdb copy is limited to in-frame clones, with some not included. The data show a few hundred thousand clones, with about 83% seen just once and approximately 1.5% held by the top ten. Source material: peripheral blood. These receptors all stem from a woman aged 50 to 60 with acute or convalescent COVID-19. Both conserved end residues are trimmed from each CDR3. Each record gives: J gene, V gene, D gene, CDR3 protein. D genes are given only for firm matches.

j_gene: TRBJ2-7; v_gene: TRBV2; d_gene: TRBD2; CDR3aa: ASSGTSGYPSY
j_gene: TRBJ1-5; v_gene: TRBV6-1; d_gene: TRBD1; CDR3aa: ASSEGQGGQPQH
j_gene: TRBJ2-3; v_gene: TRBV11-2; d_gene: .; CDR3aa: ASSLVGGWGSWVDTQY
j_gene: TRBJ1-4; v_gene: TRBV3-1/TRBV3-2; d_gene: .; CDR3aa: ASSRPGSNEKLF
j_gene: TRBJ1-2; v_gene: TRBV24-1; d_gene: .; CDR3aa: ATSDPVGAGMGGYT
j_gene: TRBJ2-7; v_gene: TRBV21-1; d_gene: .; CDR3aa: ASSNTPGKCNSYEQY
j_gene: TRBJ2-3; v_gene: TRBV1; d_gene: .; CDR3aa: TSSQDRGGSSTDTQY
j_gene: TRBJ2-5; v_gene: TRBV6-5; d_gene: .; CDR3aa: ASSPRGSRTQY
j_gene: TRBJ2-3; v_gene: TRBV4-3; d_gene: TRBD2; CDR3aa: ASRRGTSGFRSTDTQY
j_gene: TRBJ1-4; v_gene: TRBV5-1; d_gene: TRBD1; CDR3aa: ASSPSGTGYGEKLF
j_gene: TRBJ1-5; v_gene: TRBV2; d_gene: .; CDR3aa: ASSELESNQPQH
j_gene: TRBJ1-2; v_gene: TRBV24-1; d_gene: .; CDR3aa: ATKERGSSNYGYT
j_gene: TRBJ2-5; v_gene: TRBV6-2/TRBV6-3; d_gene: TRBD2; CDR3aa: ASSYSSTSGGRETQY
j_gene: TRBJ2-7; v_gene: TRBV23-1; d_gene: .; CDR3aa: ASSQSGDLPYEQY
j_gene: TRBJ1-2; v_gene: TRBV6-2/TRBV6-3; d_gene: TRBD1; CDR3aa: ASSSDTGAGSNYGYT
j_gene: TRBJ2-7; v_gene: TRBV5-1; d_gene: .; CDR3aa: ASTGSNSYEQY
j_gene: TRBJ2-7; v_gene: TRBV5-4; d_gene: TRBD1; CDR3aa: ASSYRDRRYEQY
j_gene: TRBJ1-4; v_gene: TRBV4-2; d_gene: .; CDR3aa: ASSQVKEFNEKLF